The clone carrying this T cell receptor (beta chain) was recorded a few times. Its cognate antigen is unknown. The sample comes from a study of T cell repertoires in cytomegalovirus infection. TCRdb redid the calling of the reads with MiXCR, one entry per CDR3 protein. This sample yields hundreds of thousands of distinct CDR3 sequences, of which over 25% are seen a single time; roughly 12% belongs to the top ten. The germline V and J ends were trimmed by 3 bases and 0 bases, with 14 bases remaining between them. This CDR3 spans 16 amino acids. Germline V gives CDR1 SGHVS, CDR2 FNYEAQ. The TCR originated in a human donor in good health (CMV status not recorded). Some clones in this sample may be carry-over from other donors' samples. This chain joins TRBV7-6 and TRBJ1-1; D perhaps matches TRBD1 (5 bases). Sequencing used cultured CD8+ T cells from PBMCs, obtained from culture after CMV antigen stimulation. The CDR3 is CASSLGSGPMNTEAFF. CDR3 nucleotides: TGTGCCAGCAGCTTGGGGTCAGGGCCGATGAACACTGAAGCTTTCTTT.